This TCR beta chain derives from a study of radiation and T cells in renal cell carcinoma. The time point denotes: blood 4 weeks post-SBRT, at nephrectomy. Treatment: 15 Gy SBRT to primary tumor, nephrectomy 4 weeks later. The CDR3 has 10 residues. V trimming: 6 bases; J trimming: 10 bases; junction bases outside the gene matches: 4. Germline CDR1 and CDR2: SQVTM and ANQGSEA. Assay used: immunoSEQ multiplex PCR; TCRdb lists only in-frame clones, some missing. The table shows fewer than 45,000 clones, with over 80% occurring only once. This sample comprised blood, obtained from a patient whose treatment included radiotherapy and nephrectomy. The genes are TRBV29-1 and TRBJ1-2, with TRBD1 identical over 8 bases. The sequence came from a woman between 65 and 79 years old with renal cell carcinoma. The CDR3 region has the DNA TGCAGCGTGGAGGACAGGGCCTACACCTTC. Amino acid sequence: CSVEDRAYTF. The full variable domain, with the rest looked up from reference TRBV29-1 and TRBJ1-2, is SAVISQKPSRDICQRGTSLTIQCQVDSQVTMMFWYRQQPGQSLTLIATANQGSEATYESGFVIDKFPISRPNLTFSTLTVSNMSPEDSSIYLCSVEDRAYTFGSGTRLTVV.